These 19 T cell receptor beta chains share one sample of origin, sequenced in a study of blood T cell repertoires in COVID-19. TCRdb's table, derived via immunoSEQ multiplex PCR, lists solely in-frame clones and lacks some. The sample has roughly 170,000 clones; 84% are singletons. The sequenced sample consisted of peripheral blood. These receptors all stem from a human donor in a cohort sampled during active COVID-19.

The genes are TRBV9 and TRBJ1-5, with TRBD1 matching 7 bases. J was trimmed by 6 bases and V by 5 bases; bases with no gene match: 8. The CDR3 runs to 14 residues. CDR1 SGDLS and CDR2 YYNGEE come from the germline V gene. The CDR3 here is CASSQTGVGQPQHF. DNA for the CDR3: TGTGCCAGCAGTCAAACAGGGGTTGGTCAGCCCCAGCATTTT.

The chain employs TRBV9 and TRBJ2-1; 7 bases map to TRBD2. V dropped 2 bases and J dropped 8; count of bases not matched to a gene: 16. The germline V gene has CDR1 SGDLS and CDR2 YYNGEE. This CDR3 region has 17 residues. The CDR3 DNA sequence: TGTGCCAGCAGCGTGGCAGATATCGGACTAGGGCCTGATGAGCAGTTCTTC. Amino acid sequence: CASSVADIGLGPDEQFF.

The chain employs TRBV27 and TRBJ2-2; 8 bases match TRBD1. Germline CDR1 is MNHEY and CDR2 is SMNVEV (reference sequence). The CDR3 has 15 amino acids. The V segment lost 2 bases and the J segment 6 bases; nucleotides outside the gene matches: 5. DNA for the CDR3: TGTGCCAGCAGTTTAGCGTCAGGGGGCCCCGGGGAGCTGTTTTTT. It specifies CASSLASGGPGELFF.

The chain is built from TRBV4-2 and TRBJ2-4, with a weak D call TRBD1 (5 bases). The CDR3 spans 15 residues. From germline, CDR1 is LGHNA and CDR2 YNFKEQ. Trimming pared 0 bases from V and 3 bases from J, leaving 9 bases between. The CDR3 here is CASSQEGQGKNIQYF. CDR3 sequence (DNA): TGTGCCAGCAGCCAAGAAGGGCAGGGCAAAAACATTCAGTACTTC.

The chain links TRBV4-1 to TRBJ1-1; D not certain. Trimming took 0 bases from V and 6 from J, leaving 8 bases between them. From germline, CDR1 is MGHRA and CDR2 YSYEKL. The CDR3 covers 13 residues. The CDR3 is CASSQDNRAEAFF. Here the CDR3 DNA reads TGCGCCAGCAGCCAAGATAATCGGGCTGAAGCTTTCTTT.

This clone has a single count. At one end, the junction sequence differs from germline, possibly due to a read error. The genes are TRBV13 and TRBJ2-7, with D possibly matching TRBD2 (5 bases). This CDR3 has 12 residues. CDR1 is PRHDT, CDR2 FYEKMQ, per germline (reference sequence). CDR3 coding DNA: TGTGCCAGCAGCTTAGGTCGACAATCCGGGGACTTC. It codes for CASSLGRQSGDF.

This rearrangement joins TRBV25-1 to TRBJ2-2, with a possible D match to TRBD1 (6 bases). This CDR3 is 14 amino acids long. Looked up from germline, CDR1 is MGHDK and CDR2 is SYGVNS. V gave up 5 bases and J gave up 7 bases, with 14 bases separating them. The CDR3 loop is CASSLQGEIGELFF. CDR3 nucleotide sequence: TGTGCCAGCAGTTTACAGGGTGAGATCGGGGAGCTGTTTTTT.

The chain recombines TRBV5-6 with TRBJ1-3; D gene unclear. This CDR3 comprises 15 residues. Trimming stripped 3 bases from V and 0 bases from J, with 10 bases between. Per the germline V gene, CDR1 is SGHDT and CDR2 is YYEEEE. CDR3 sequence reads: CASSSPTYSGNTIYF. The CDR3, as DNA: TGTGCCAGCAGCTCGCCCACTTACTCTGGAAACACCATATATTTT.

The chain is built from TRBV9 and TRBJ2-2, with 7 bases aligning to TRBD1. The CDR3 extends over 16 amino acids. V gave up 0 bases and J gave up 7 bases; unmatched junction bases: 9. The germline gives CDR1 SGDLS, CDR2 YYNGEE. The CDR3 region is CASSVDLGGKGGELFF. CDR3 nucleotides: TGTGCCAGCAGCGTAGATCTAGGGGGCAAAGGCGGGGAGCTGTTTTTT.

V and J are TRBV6-5 and TRBJ2-3, with D perhaps matching TRBD1 (6 bases). Germline V gene data show CDR1 as MNHEY and CDR2 as SVGAGI. V was cut by 8 bases and J by 1 base, with 13 bases left in between. This CDR3 is built from 14 residues. The CDR3 nucleotides read TGTGCCAGCGGTAGGGCAGGGGGCACAGATACGCAGTATTTT. Protein sequence: CASGRAGGTDTQYF.

The CDR3 DNA is TGTGCCAGCAGCTTCCTAGGTGAAAAACTGTTTTTT. It is translated as CASSFLGEKLFF. This chain joins TRBV5-6 and TRBJ1-4; D not resolved. CDR1 is SGHDT and CDR2 is YYEEEE in the germline V gene. Trimming shortened V by 2 bases and J by 7 bases, and 6 bases separated the two germline ends. The CDR3 loop spans 12 amino acids.

This chain joins TRBV20-1 and TRBJ2-5, with D maybe TRBD2 (6 bases). Deletions cut 3 bases from V and 2 bases from J, with 22 bases between. The germline gives CDR1 DFQATT, CDR2 SNEGSKA (reference sequence). The CDR3 is 17 amino acids. CDR3 sequence (DNA): TGCAGTGCTAGTTTACCTGGAGCGGGCTCGGCACAAGAGACCCAGTACTTC. Protein: CSASLPGAGSAQETQYF.

The V gene is TRBV21-1, the J gene TRBJ1-2. TRBV21-1 represents a pseudogene. This CDR3 comprises 15 residues. CDR3 sequence (DNA): TGTGCCAGCAGACGCCCGGGGGGTTTACACTATGGCTACACCTTC. Residues: CASRRPGGLHYGYTF.

The CDR3 region is CASSSTGVEQYF. DNA of the CDR3: TGTGCCAGCAGCTCCACAGGGGTGGAGCAGTACTTC. This chain joins TRBV7-9 and TRBJ2-7; 7 bases are a match to TRBD1. Per the germline V gene, CDR1 is SEHNR and CDR2 is FQNEAQ (reference sequence). After removal of 4 bases from V and 7 bases from J, the junction contained 4 bases not matched to a gene. This CDR3 spans 12 amino acids. Filled out from reference TRBV7-9 and TRBJ2-7, the complete variable domain reads DTGVSQNPRHKITKRGQNVTFRCDPISEHNRLYWYRQTLGQGPEFLTYFQNEAQLEKSRLLSDRFSAERPKGSFSTLEIQRTEQGDSAMYLCASSSTGVEQYFGPGTRLTVT.

The V and J genes are TRBV30 and TRBJ2-1, with TRBD2 as a possible D gene (5 bases). From germline, CDR1 is GTSNPN and CDR2 SVGIG (reference sequence). CDR3 length: 13 amino acids. V dropped 2 bases and J dropped 8 bases, with 13 bases sitting between them. The CDR3 region has the DNA TGTGCCTGGAGTCTCGCTAGCATCGATGAGCAGTTCTTC. Protein product: CAWSLASIDEQFF.

The gene calls are TRBV7-2 and TRBJ1-2; 9 bases are shared with TRBD1. V lost 3 bases to trimming and J lost 4 bases; unmatched junction nucleotides: 9. Germline V CDR1 and CDR2: SGHTA, FQGNSA. This CDR3 region has 16 residues. The CDR3 nucleotides are TGTGCCAGCAGCTTTCTATGGACAGGGGAAGGCTATGGCTACACCTTC. Protein: CASSFLWTGEGYGYTF.

The chain uses TRBV9 and TRBJ2-1; D perhaps matches TRBD1 (6 bases). CDR3 length equals 14 residues. The germline V gene has CDR1 SGDLS and CDR2 YYNGEE. V was trimmed by 0 bases and J by 7 bases, leaving 11 bases between them. CDR3 sequence: CASSVVGRGNEQFF. CDR3 DNA sequence: TGTGCCAGCAGCGTAGTTGGCAGGGGAAATGAGCAGTTCTTC.

This chain joins TRBV13 and TRBJ2-7; 7 positions agree with TRBD2. Trimming at V came to 5 bases and at J to 5 bases, leaving 9 bases not matched to a gene. This CDR3 has 14 residues. CDR1 is PRHDT, CDR2 FYEKMQ, per germline (reference sequence). The CDR3 spells CASSTWGGFDEQYF. The CDR3 nucleotides are TGTGCCAGCAGCACGTGGGGGGGATTTGACGAGCAGTACTTC.

This clone was counted a single time. The V call is TRBV6-5, the J call TRBJ1-2; D uncertain. V was cut by 0 bases and J by 7 bases, with 9 bases left in between. The germline V gene encodes CDR1 MNHEY and CDR2 SVGAGI. The CDR3 extends over 13 amino acids. The CDR3, as DNA: TGTGCCAGCAGTTACTCGGAGGCCCTTGGCTACACCTTC. Translating it yields CASSYSEALGYTF.